A selection of T cell receptor beta chains follows, all from one sample in a study of blood T cell repertoires in COVID-19. Only in-frame clones appear in the TCRdb table, and some are missing; sequencing was by immunoSEQ multiplex PCR. The data show 200,000 or so clones, with 88% seen just once and under 4.5% held by the top ten. Sequenced input: PBMCs or T cells enriched from blood (not recorded which). These receptors all stem from a woman between 25 and 40 years old who had been exposed to COVID-19. Both conserved end residues are part of each CDR3. The D gene is left open where the match is weak. Only some rows state a clone size, as once, few, many or a class for expanded clones.

-	14	TRBV7-2	TRBJ1-2	-	TGTGCCAGCAGCTTCTCCCAGGGCCCCTATGGCTACACCTTC	CASSFSQGPYGYTF
TRBD1	14	TRBV27	TRBJ1-4	-	TGTGCCAGCAGATTACAGGGGTTTAATGAAAAACTGTTTTTT	CASRLQGFNEKLFF
TRBD2	15	TRBV18	TRBJ2-1	-	TGTGCCAGCTCACCTACCGGCGGGAGGCGTATTGAGCAGTTCTTC	CASSPTGGRRIEQFF
-	12	TRBV29-1	TRBJ2-1	-	TGCAGCGTTGAGCCCCTAAGCAATGAGCAGTTCTTC	CSVEPLSNEQFF
-	14	TRBV28	TRBJ1-5	-	TGTGCCAGCAGTTCCCGGGAGGACGGCTCAGCCCAGCATTTT	CASSSREDGSAQHF
TRBD1	15	TRBV28	TRBJ1-2	-	TGTGCCAGCAGTTCGATCGACAGGGGCGCGGGTGGCTACACCTTC	CASSSIDRGAGGYTF
-	12	TRBV6-5	TRBJ2-1	-	TGTGCCAGCAGAAAGAGAGAAGATGAGCAGTTCTTC	CASRKREDEQFF
-	13	TRBV19	TRBJ1-3	-	TGTGCCAGTAGGAGTCTCTCTGGAAACACCATATATTTT	CASRSLSGNTIYF
-	16	TRBV28	TRBJ2-6	-	TGTGCCAGCAGGCCCCAAGGGGCCTCTGGGGCCAACGTCCTGACTTTC	CASRPQGASGANVLTF
TRBD2	15	TRBV11-3	TRBJ2-1	-	TGTGCCAGCAGCTCTAGCGGGATTTCCTACAATGAGCAGTTCTTC	CASSSSGISYNEQFF
-	17	TRBV7-8	TRBJ2-1	-	TGTGCCAGCAGCTTACCCCTCATGCCCAGCTCCTACAATGAGCAGTTCTTC	CASSLPLMPSSYNEQFF
TRBD1	13	TRBV29-1	TRBJ1-1	-	TGCAGCGCTTGGACAGGGGAAGACCCTGAAGCTTTCTTT	CSAWTGEDPEAFF
-	14	TRBV6-2/TRBV6-3	TRBJ2-7	-	TGTGCCAGCAGTTATTTACCGGCGGACTACGAGCAGTACTTC	CASSYLPADYEQYF
TRBD1	14	TRBV5-1	TRBJ1-2	once	TGCGCCAGCAGCTACGGGACAGTTAACTATGGCTACACCTTC	CASSYGTVNYGYTF
TRBD1	17	TRBV12-5	TRBJ1-3	-	TGTGCTAGTGGTTTGGTAGTGGGCCAGGGGGCTGGAAACACCATATATTTT	CASGLVVGQGAGNTIYF
-	13	TRBV6-5	TRBJ1-2	-	TGTGCCACCGGGACACGAAATCCGTATGGCTACACCTTC	CATGTRNPYGYTF
TRBD2	14	TRBV19	TRBJ2-3	-	TGTGCCAGTACTCGGCGGGAGCTCGAAGATACGCAGTATTTT	CASTRRELEDTQYF
-	14	TRBV27	TRBJ2-7	-	TGTGCCAGCAGTTACTGGGGCCCTACCTACGAGCAGTACTTC	CASSYWGPTYEQYF
TRBD2	17	TRBV19	TRBJ2-3	-	TGTGCCAGTAGTACTATTCTAGCGGGAGTGAGCACAGATACGCAGTATTTT	CASSTILAGVSTDTQYF
TRBD1	15	TRBV4-1	TRBJ2-7	-	TGCGCCAGCAGCCCAGACGGGACAGGGTTTTACGAGCAGTACTTC	CASSPDGTGFYEQYF
-	14	TRBV5-1	TRBJ2-5	-	TGCGCCAGCAGCGTTGGGGTGGCGGGGGAGACCCAGTACTTC	CASSVGVAGETQYF
-	16	TRBV5-1	TRBJ2-7	-	TGCGCCAGCAGATTGGTAATGGGGGCCTCTAACTACGAGCAGTACTTC	CASRLVMGASNYEQYF
-	14	TRBV5-6	TRBJ2-7	many	TGTGCCAGCAGCCGGGTCCAGGGGGGTTACGAGCAGTACTTC	CASSRVQGGYEQYF
TRBD1	13	TRBV29-1	TRBJ2-7	-	TGCAGCGTTATTCCGGGACAGGGGTACGAGCAGTACTTC	CSVIPGQGYEQYF
TRBD1	15	TRBV9	TRBJ1-3	once	TGTGCCAGCAGCTCTCGGGACAGACCTGGAAACACCATATATTTT	CASSSRDRPGNTIYF
-	16	TRBV6-4	TRBJ2-3	once	TGTGCCAGCAGTGACTCGGTCGGAGATAGCACAGATACGCAGTATTTT	CASSDSVGDSTDTQYF
TRBD2	15	TRBV9	TRBJ2-1	-	TGTGCCAGCAGCGCTAGACTAGCCTCCTACAATGAGCAGTTCTTC	CASSARLASYNEQFF
TRBD1	14	TRBV6-5	TRBJ1-2	once	TGTGCCAGCCCCGGGGATGGACAGGTCTCCGGCTACACCTTC	CASPGDGQVSGYTF
-	12	TRBV2	TRBJ2-3	-	TGTGCCAGCAGTTCTCTAGGAGATACGCAGTATTTT	CASSSLGDTQYF
TRBD2	15	TRBV28	TRBJ2-3	few	TGTGCCAGCAGCCTTAGCGGGAGGCCTGAAGATACGCAGTATTTT	CASSLSGRPEDTQYF
TRBD2	16	TRBV10-2	TRBJ2-1	-	TGCGCCAGCAGCGATGTCAGGCGGGGGGGGAACAATGAGCAGTTCTTC	CASSDVRRGGNNEQFF
-	14	TRBV6-5	TRBJ1-5	-	TGTGCCAGCACCATACAGGTTGGGAATCAGCCCCAGCATTTT	CASTIQVGNQPQHF
-	14	TRBV7-6	TRBJ2-1	once	TGTGCCAGCAGCCCCGACTACCTCTACAATGAGCAGTTCTTC	CASSPDYLYNEQFF
-	15	TRBV9	TRBJ2-1	-	TGTGCCAGCAGCGCTGGGGGACTCCCCTCGAATGAGCAGTTCTTC	CASSAGGLPSNEQFF
-	11	TRBV2	TRBJ2-7	many	TGTGCCAGCACAGGGCTTAGAGAGCAGTACTTC	CASTGLREQYF
-	15	TRBV19	TRBJ2-3	few	TGTGCCAGTACCCCCCGCGGAATCAATACAGATACGCAGTATTTT	CASTPRGINTDTQYF
-	14	TRBV5-6	TRBJ2-5	few	TGTGCCAGCAGCTTTGGTTCCGGGCAAGAGACCCAGTACTTC	CASSFGSGQETQYF
-	11	TRBV30	TRBJ1-1	-	TGTGCCTGGAGCCAAGGACAGCCGGCTTTCTTT	CAWSQGQPAFF